The rows below give T cell receptor beta chains drawn from one sample of a study of OX40 agonist ivuxolimab in advanced cancers. TCRdb keeps only in-frame clones here, not all; method: immunoSEQ multiplex PCR. The sample has almost 80,000 clones, about four fifths seen once. The specimen comprised CD4+ or CD8+ T cells sorted from blood, sampled in a trial of the OX40 agonist ivuxolimab. The source of these receptors is an adult with an advanced solid tumor such as melanoma, head and neck, liver or kidney cancer. The conserved cysteine and the conserved F or W are not part of the CDR3 here.

V,CDR3
TRBV18,ASSPASSHEQF
TRBV27,ASSLTGGPYEQY
TRBV5-1,ASSLEGIAYYEQY
TRBV28,ASSTRTGGHSPLH
TRBV6-5,ASSYKGQGTTGELF
TRBV2,ASRGRLAGAYEQY
TRBV19,ASSIGLPKVDEQF
TRBV28,ASRATHRVPNQPQH
TRBV25-1,ASSDRQPNQPQH
TRBV6-1,ASTEKGVGPDTQY
TRBV7-2,ASSLAPLLDSPLH
TRBV5-1,ASSLPGLAGSVELF
TRBV18,ASSQGEGAQH
TRBV28,ASSFSHAESGNTIY
TRBV23-1,ASSFQGPITGDYGYT
TRBV10-2,ASSQGARETQY
TRBV5-1,ASSLQGANSYEQY
TRBV30,AWSNSRTSGRTDTQY
TRBV11-1,ASSLAGGTNYGYT
TRBV29-1,SVGKTGGAYNEQF
TRBV10-3,AISQTGTAAPGNTIY
TRBV28,ASNEVGGVTGELF
TRBV5-1,ASSSGQVDNYGYT
TRBV7-9,ASSLTDTQY
TRBV5-1,ASSLGVGVGETQY
TRBV15,ATSRGDTRNTEAF
TRBV4-3,ASSQDGPVTIYEQY
TRBV10-3,AISESISGRFSGQPQH
TRBV4-1,ASSQDTWLDEQY
TRBV7-9,ASSLGQGDEKLF
TRBV19,ASLSGTGYSNQPQH
TRBV15,ATSRVFGRAYEQY
TRBV11-2,ASSFSINTGELF
TRBV5-1,ASSLDGSSYEQY
TRBV2,ASSAGTGLNEKLF
TRBV6-5,ASSFGRLRWEQF
TRBV5-1,ASSLEGLISYEQY
TRBV28,ASWWAGRNQPQH
TRBV11-3,ASSHTPPYNEQF
TRBV7-2,ASSSSPGYYGYT
TRBV7-9,ASSLDRGGADTQY
TRBV5-1,ASSGQGDDTEAF
TRBV11-2,ASSFGQGGTYNSPLH
TRBV6-6,ASNIQGSYGYT